The rows below give T cell receptor beta chains drawn from one sample of a study of blood T cell repertoires in COVID-19. Clones were read by immunoSEQ multiplex PCR, and TCRdb kept only the in-frame ones, dropping some. Among about 120,000 clones listed, more than 80% were seen once. The specimen was peripheral blood. The origin of the receptors is a woman in her sixties or seventies with COVID-19, enrolled during active disease. Both conserved end residues are part of each CDR3. The D gene is left open where the match is weak. Expanded clones are given a class, and other clones once, few, many or no size at all.

CDR3 protein	CDR3 DNA	D gene	V gene	J gene	clone size
CASSGGTPYQETQYF	TGTGCCAGCAGCGGTGGGACTCCATACCAAGAGACCCAGTACTTC	-	TRBV9	TRBJ2-5	-
CATSSRGQARLNQPQHF	TGTGCCACCAGCAGTCGCGGACAGGCGCGACTCAATCAGCCCCAGCATTTT	TRBD1	TRBV15	TRBJ1-5	-
CASKGQGKSHTF	TGTGCCAGCAAGGGACAGGGGAAGAGTCACACCTTC	TRBD1	TRBV10-3	TRBJ1-2	-
CASSLHRALNTEAFF	TGTGCCAGCAGCCTTCACAGGGCTTTGAACACTGAAGCTTTCTTT	-	TRBV13	TRBJ1-1	-
CATSRVGNEQFF	TGTGCCACCAGCAGAGTCGGGAATGAGCAGTTCTTC	-	TRBV15	TRBJ2-1	-
CASSPQGASSSYNEQFF	TGTGCCAGCTCACCGCAGGGGGCTTCCAGCTCCTACAATGAGCAGTTCTTC	TRBD1	TRBV18	TRBJ2-1	once
CASSRGPNYGYTF	TGTGCCAGCAGCAGGGGTCCTAACTATGGCTACACCTTC	-	TRBV6-5	TRBJ1-2	-
CASSPFERGGGDTQYF	TGTGCCAGCAGTCCCTTTGAGCGGGGGGGCGGAGATACGCAGTATTTT	TRBD2	TRBV27	TRBJ2-3	-
CASSLVNRGNTEAFF	TGTGCCAGTAGTCTCGTGAACAGGGGGAACACTGAAGCTTTCTTT	TRBD1	TRBV19	TRBJ1-1	-
CASSPGAGAEETQYF	TGTGCCAGCAGCCCCGGGGCGGGAGCCGAAGAGACCCAGTACTTC	TRBD2	TRBV7-7	TRBJ2-5	-
CASSLNRAKNIQYF	TGTGCCAGCAGTTTAAACAGGGCCAAAAACATTCAGTACTTC	-	TRBV27	TRBJ2-4	-
CSVKGDYGYTF	TGCAGTGTGAAGGGAGACTATGGCTACACCTTC	-	TRBV20-1	TRBJ1-2	-
CASSVATGNYEQYF	TGTGCCAGCAGCGTAGCTACAGGGAACTACGAGCAGTACTTC	-	TRBV9	TRBJ2-7	-
CASSTSWGVGTEAFF	-	-	TRBV27	TRBJ1-1	-
CASTFEADTEAFF	TGTGCCAGCACCTTCGAGGCCGATACTGAAGCTTTCTTT	-	TRBV11-2	TRBJ1-1	-
CASSPARGIRGTEAFF	TGTGCCAGCAGCCCGGCCCGAGGTATTCGGGGCACTGAAGCTTTCTTT	-	TRBV6-2/TRBV6-3	TRBJ1-1	-
CASSRTGTANTEAFF	TGCGCCAGCAGCCGAACCGGGACAGCGAACACTGAAGCTTTCTTT	TRBD1	TRBV5-1	TRBJ1-1	few
CASSPRADNEQFF	TGTGCCAGCTCACCCAGGGCCGACAATGAGCAGTTCTTC	-	TRBV18	TRBJ2-1	-
CASSSISGTVSGEQYF	TGTGCCAGTAGTTCTATCTCCGGGACAGTCAGCGGCGAGCAGTACTTC	TRBD1	TRBV19	TRBJ2-7	-
CASMRGNRYNEQFF	TGTGCCAGTATGAGGGGGAATAGATACAATGAGCAGTTCTTC	-	TRBV19	TRBJ2-1	few
CASSQVYSGGADEQFF	TGTGCCAGCAGCCAAGTTTATAGCGGGGGGGCAGATGAGCAGTTCTTC	TRBD2	TRBV3-1/TRBV3-2	TRBJ2-1	-
CASSLSGEGYGYTF	TGCGCCAGCAGCTTGAGCGGGGAGGGCTATGGCTACACCTTC	-	TRBV5-1	TRBJ1-2	once
CASSLALTAYEQFF	TGCGCCAGCAGCTTGGCCTTGACAGCTTATGAGCAGTTCTTC	-	TRBV5-1	TRBJ2-1	once
CASSLGDRERSLGKLFF	TGTGCCAGCAGCTTGGGTGACAGGGAGAGGAGCCTAGGGAAACTGTTTTTT	TRBD1	TRBV5-5	TRBJ1-4	-
CASSPRRGFAGQETQYF	TGCGCCAGCAGCCCCAGAAGGGGGTTTGCGGGTCAAGAGACCCAGTACTTC	-	TRBV4-1	TRBJ2-5	-
CASSPRHGLIMNTEAFF	TGTGCCAGTAGTCCGAGACACGGATTAATCATGAACACTGAAGCTTTCTTT	-	TRBV19	TRBJ1-1	-
CASSPGGQNQYF	TGTGCCAGCAGCCCCGGTGGACAGAACCAGTACTTC	-	TRBV7-3	TRBJ2-5	-
CASSPSAGMNTEAFF	TGCGCCAGCAGCCCTTCTGCCGGGATGAACACTGAAGCTTTCTTT	-	TRBV4-1	TRBJ1-1	-
CASSERQGAHGYTF	TGTGCCAGCAGCGAGAGGCAGGGGGCGCATGGCTACACCTTC	TRBD1	TRBV7-9	TRBJ1-2	-
CASRTLRGGELFF	TGTGCCAGCAGGACGTTACGGGGCGGGGAGCTGTTTTTT	-	TRBV12-3/TRBV12-4	TRBJ2-2	-
CASSLGQGNNYGYTF	TGCGCCAGCAGCTTGGGACAGGGGAACAACTATGGCTACACCTTC	TRBD1	TRBV5-1	TRBJ1-2	-
CASSLEASGNTGELFF	TGCGCCAGCAGCTTGGAGGCTAGCGGAAACACCGGGGAGCTGTTTTTT	TRBD2	TRBV5-1	TRBJ2-2	once
CASSPAGESQPQHF	TGTGCCAGCAGCCCGGCAGGGGAGTCTCAGCCCCAGCATTTT	-	TRBV28	TRBJ1-5	-
CASSLLGASTDTQYF	TGTGCCAGCAGTTTATTGGGGGCCAGCACAGATACGCAGTATTTT	-	TRBV27	TRBJ2-3	-
CSVTLTGRPSGNTIYF	TGCAGCGTCACCCTGACAGGGAGGCCCTCTGGAAACACCATATATTTT	TRBD1	TRBV29-1	TRBJ1-3	-
CASSLAMGQNSPLHF	TGTGCCAGCAGCTTAGCGATGGGACAGAATTCACCCCTCCACTTT	TRBD1	TRBV7-9	TRBJ1-6	-
CASSSLTGGGRDEQYF	TGCGCCAGCAGCTCACTGACGGGCGGAGGAAGGGACGAGCAGTACTTC	-	TRBV5-1	TRBJ2-7	-
CASSSTGGGSYTF	TGCGCCAGCAGCTCGACAGGGGGCGGAAGCTACACCTTC	TRBD1	TRBV5-1	TRBJ1-2	once
CASSFRAGPRYGYTF	TGTGCCAGCAGCTTCCGGGCAGGGCCACGCTATGGCTACACCTTC	-	TRBV9	TRBJ1-2	once
CTSSQSSYRGPGNQPQHF	TGCACCAGCAGCCAATCGAGTTATCGAGGTCCGGGCAATCAGCCCCAGCATTTT	-	TRBV1	TRBJ1-5	-
CSVDPGTGGTDTQYF	TGCAGCGTTGACCCCGGGACAGGGGGCACAGATACGCAGTATTTT	TRBD1	TRBV29-1	TRBJ2-3	-
CASSPDLGAGDDEQFF	TGTGCCAGCAGCCCCGACTTAGGAGCGGGGGACGATGAGCAGTTCTTC	TRBD2	TRBV7-6	TRBJ2-1	-
CASSPTGEGSYNSPLHF	TGTGCCAGTAGCCCGACAGGGGAGGGCTCCTATAATTCACCCCTCCACTTT	TRBD1	TRBV19	TRBJ1-6	few
CASSLVLSGVEEKLFF	TGTGCCAGCAGCTTAGTGCTCTCGGGGGTTGAAGAAAAACTGTTTTTT	-	TRBV13	TRBJ1-4	few
CASSPSDRSAFF	TGTGCCAGCAGTCCTTCGGACAGGAGTGCTTTCTTT	TRBD1	TRBV12-3/TRBV12-4	TRBJ1-1	-
CASSLRTSGGSLYEQYF	TGCGCCAGCAGCTTGCGGACTAGCGGGGGGTCCCTCTACGAGCAGTACTTC	TRBD2	TRBV5-1	TRBJ2-7	-
CAWRPQGAYGYTF	TGTGCCTGGAGACCCCAGGGGGCATATGGCTACACCTTC	TRBD1	TRBV30	TRBJ1-2	-
CASSLAGGPAGELFF	TGTGCCAGCAGCCTAGCGGGGGGGCCGGCCGGGGAGCTGTTTTTT	TRBD2	TRBV2	TRBJ2-2	-
CASTGTDYEQYF	TGTGCCAGCACCGGGACAGACTACGAGCAGTACTTC	TRBD1	TRBV28	TRBJ2-7	once
CASSSLNNSPLHF	TGTGCCAGCAGCTCGCTAAACAATTCACCCCTCCACTTT	-	TRBV7-3	TRBJ1-6	-
CASTQRRDRVQDEQFF	TGTGCCAGTACCCAACGGAGGGACAGGGTACAGGATGAGCAGTTCTTC	TRBD1	TRBV19	TRBJ2-1	-
CASSLQGATNYGYTF	TGTGCCAGCAGTTTACAGGGGGCCACAAACTATGGCTACACCTTC	TRBD1	TRBV6-5	TRBJ1-2	-
CASSQDSGGIGNTIYF	TGCGCCAGCAGCCAAGATTCTGGCGGCATTGGAAACACCATATATTTT	-	TRBV4-3	TRBJ1-3	-